A single sample gave rise to the 27 T cell receptor beta chains below, sequenced in a study of blood T cells in healthy people across ages. Through a sample-barcoded 5' primer and a J-beta primer mix, a second PCR was run for about 7 to 12 cycles. A single record per CDR3 protein comes from TCRdb applying MiXCR to the 5' RACE reads. The profile shows 1.8 million or so distinct CDR3 sequences, about 39% of them singletons. Sequenced sample: blood. All receptors come from a human donor in good health.

The rearrangement links TRBV5-6 to TRBJ1-2; D remains unclear. Germline V gene data show CDR1 as SGHDT and CDR2 as YYEEEE. This CDR3 has 12 amino acids. The ends were cut back, 2 bases at V and 4 bases at J, with 6 bases in the middle. CDR3 in amino acids: CASSFLIYGYTF. CDR3 in DNA: TGTGCCAGCAGCTTCCTGATCTATGGCTACACCTTC.

The sample holds a few counts of this clonotype. The gene calls are TRBV4-3 and TRBJ1-6, with 7 bases identical to TRBD1. Germline CDR1 and CDR2: LGHNA and YSLEER. V shed 0 bases, J shed 5 bases, and the junction held 7 bases outside the gene matches. The CDR3 extends over 17 amino acids. CDR3 residues: CASSQDWAGQHNSPLHF. For the CDR3, the DNA is TGCGCCAGCAGCCAAGATTGGGCGGGACAGCATAATTCACCCCTCCACTTT.

Concerning this clonotype itself: Possible read error: a much larger clone is one base away. The chain has TRBV29-1 and TRBJ2-3, with a possible D match to TRBD2 (6 bases). This CDR3 contains 14 residues. Per germline, CDR1 SQVTM and CDR2 ANQGSEA. CDR3 loop: CGSRDFLRTDTQYF. DNA for the CDR3: TGCGGCTCCAGGGACTTCCTACGCACAGATACGCAGTATTTT.

The chain is built from TRBV4-3 and TRBJ1-6, with a possible D match to TRBD1 (5 bases). Per the germline V gene, CDR1 is LGHNA and CDR2 is YSLEER. The CDR3 is 16 residues long. V gave up 0 bases and J gave up 0 bases, with 6 bases separating them. CDR3 coding DNA: TGCGCCAGCAGCCAAGATAGGGGCTCCTATAATTCACCCCTCCACTTT. Protein product: CASSQDRGSYNSPLHF.

In this sample, this clonotype turned up once. The J gene is TRBJ2-1, the V gene TRBV12-3 or TRBV12-4; perhaps TRBD1 as D (5 bases). CDR3 length equals 13 residues. V was shortened by 6 bases and J by 6 bases, with 12 bases between the two germline ends. The DNA of the CDR3 is TGTGCCAGCAGCAAGGACACCCTCAATGAGCAGTTCTTC. It specifies CASSKDTLNEQFF.

The chain employs TRBV6-1 and TRBJ1-4; D is possibly TRBD1 (6 bases). Germline V CDR1 and CDR2: MNHNS, SASEGT. The CDR3 spans 13 residues. V was cut by 6 bases and J by 4 bases, with 9 bases left in between. The chain's CDR3 is CASSRGVNEKLFF. The CDR3 DNA sequence: TGTGCCAGCAGCAGGGGAGTTAATGAAAAACTGTTTTTT.

This chain uses TRBV11-1 with TRBJ2-1; 12 positions agree with TRBD2. Trimming took 4 bases from V and 2 from J; bases not matched to a gene: 6. The V gene's germline CDR1 is SGHAT and CDR2 FQDESV (reference sequence). CDR3 length: 17 residues. The CDR3 loop reads CASSSRLAGDTYNEQFF. The CDR3 DNA reads TGTGCCAGCAGCTCCCGACTAGCGGGGGATACCTACAATGAGCAGTTCTTC. The whole variable domain, remainder taken from reference TRBV11-1 and TRBJ2-1, is EAEVAQSPRYKITEKSQAVAFWCDPISGHATLYWYRQILGQGPELLVQFQDESVVDDSQLPKDRFSAERLKGVDSTLKIQPAELGDSAMYLCASSSRLAGDTYNEQFFGPGTRLTVL.

This chain uses TRBV12-3 or TRBV12-4 with TRBJ1-5; possibly TRBD1 for D (6 bases). This CDR3 has 15 residues. V lost 4 bases and J lost 6, with 16 bases in between. CDR3 sequence: CASSYRGGRGQPQHF. The CDR3 region has the DNA TGTGCCAGCAGTTATAGGGGGGGCCGTGGTCAGCCCCAGCATTTT.

This chain links TRBV28 with TRBJ1-2, with TRBD1 matching 10 bases. This CDR3 comprises 17 residues. With 4 bases clipped from V and 4 bases from J, the junction kept 12 bases outside the gene matches. The germline V gene has CDR1 MDHEN and CDR2 SYDVKM. CDR3 sequence reads: CASSSPGQGPPGYGYTF. The CDR3 region has the DNA TGTGCCAGCAGTTCCCCGGGACAGGGGCCGCCTGGCTATGGCTACACCTTC.

The sample holds one count of this clonotype. V is TRBV6-5 and J is TRBJ1-5; 7 bases agree with TRBD1. The J call may be faulty, since TRBJ2-3 better matches the DNA end. This CDR3 is built from 14 residues. The germline gives CDR1 MNHEY, CDR2 SVGAGI. CDR3 sequence (DNA): TGTGCCAGCAGCACACAGGGGCCCGGTCAGCCCCAGTATTTT. This encodes CASSTQGPGQPQYF.

This chain connects TRBV28 to TRBJ1-2, with D tentatively TRBD1 (6 bases). The germline gives CDR1 MDHEN, CDR2 SYDVKM. The V end was cut by 10 bases, the J end by 1 base, with 19 bases between. The CDR3 extends over 15 amino acids. Written as DNA, the CDR3 is TGTGCCATAGGACAGACAGGCCGCGGTAACTATGGCTACACCTTC. It yields the protein CAIGQTGRGNYGYTF.

V and J are TRBV7-3 and TRBJ2-5; 9 bases line up with TRBD2. The CDR3 totals 17 residues. Germline CDR1 SGHTA, CDR2 FQGTGA. J was trimmed by 4 bases and V by 4 bases; bases with no gene match: 13. CDR3 protein: CASSSGPAGGRGETQYF. The CDR3 DNA reads as TGTGCCAGCAGCTCGGGACCAGCGGGGGGCAGGGGAGAGACCCAGTACTTC.

The chain is built from TRBV6-2 or TRBV6-3 and TRBJ2-3; D possibly uses TRBD1 or TRBD2 (5 bases each). This CDR3 region has 13 residues. V lost 2 bases and J lost 8, with 11 bases in between. The germline V gene has CDR1 MNHEY and CDR2 SVGEGT. The CDR3: CASSYNSGTTQYF. The CDR3, as DNA: TGTGCCAGCAGTTACAACTCAGGGACTACGCAGTATTTT.

This clonotype was counted between two and nine times. The chain joins TRBV12-3 or TRBV12-4 to TRBJ2-1, with TRBD2 as a possible D gene (5 bases). Trimming left V 5 bases short and J 4 bases short, with 12 bases between. This CDR3 has 14 residues. CDR3 nucleotide sequence: TGTGCCAGCAGTGAGTGGTCGGGGTACAATGAGCAGTTCTTC. Protein: CASSEWSGYNEQFF.

The CDR3 DNA is TGTGCCAGCAGTCTAGGGACACCCCAGCATTTT. Translated: CASSLGTPQHF. The chain joins TRBV12-3 or TRBV12-4 to TRBJ1-5; TRBD1 is a possible D gene (6 bases). The CDR3 has 11 residues. V was clipped by 5 bases and J by 10 bases, with 9 bases between them.

As to this clonotype: The conserved phenylalanine or tryptophan is not found at the CDR3 terminus, so this likely reflects a read error. V and J are TRBV25-1 and TRBJ2-1; 11 bases align to TRBD2. With V trimmed by 1 base and J by 4 bases, 9 bases remained unmatched. This CDR3 contains 18 residues. Germline CDR1 and CDR2: MGHDK and SYGVNS. In nucleotides, the CDR3 is TGTGCCAGCAGTGAATTGGACCGGGCTAGCGGGGGGTACAATGAGCAGTTCTTA. The encoded protein is CASSELDRASGGYNEQFL.

This chain joins TRBV20-1 and TRBJ1-2; 9 nucleotides match TRBD1. The CDR3 consists of 14 residues. The V segment lost 3 bases and the J segment 8 bases; nucleotides outside the gene matches: 10. The V gene's germline CDR1 is DFQATT and CDR2 SNEGSKA (reference sequence). As DNA, the CDR3 is TGCAGTGCTAGGCGGGGACAGGGCTGGGGAGGCTACACCTTC. It encodes CSARRGQGWGGYTF.

This clonotype has just a few counts. This sequence joins TRBV20-1 and TRBJ2-3; 8 positions match TRBD2. The CDR3 runs 16 residues. V lost 3 bases and J lost 4; bases outside the gene matches: 12. Germline lookup yields CDR1 DFQATT and CDR2 SNEGSKA (reference sequence). In DNA form, the CDR3 reads TGCAGTGCTAGCGCTTCACTAGCGGTCGGCGCAGATACGCAGTATTTT. It yields the protein CSASASLAVGADTQYF.

This clonotype was detected only a few times. The rearrangement uses TRBV4-3 and TRBJ2-5; 7 bases agree with TRBD2. With V trimmed by 3 bases and J by 5 bases, 6 bases remained unmatched. This CDR3 is built from 14 residues. CDR1 LGHNA and CDR2 YSLEER come from the germline V gene. DNA for the CDR3: TGCGCCAGCAGCCAGGCGGGGGTCTCGGAGACCCAGTACTTC. It translates to CASSQAGVSETQYF.

This clonotype was detected a few times. V is TRBV20-1 and J is TRBJ2-3; D uncertain. The V gene's germline CDR1 is DFQATT and CDR2 SNEGSKA (reference sequence). The CDR3 is 13 residues long. V lost 3 bases and J 6 bases, leaving 13 bases between the germline ends. Written as DNA, the CDR3 is TGCAGTGCTAGCATCAGCCCAACGGATACGCAGTATTTT. Its protein is CSASISPTDTQYF.

The rearrangement links TRBV6-7 to TRBJ2-7; 10 bases agree with TRBD1. TRBV6-7 is annotated as an ORF whose role is uncertain. CDR3 length: 12 residues. The V gene end was trimmed by 11 bases and the J gene end by 5 bases; junction bases not matched to a gene: 6. CDR3 region: CAPRQGADEQYF. The CDR3 bases are TGTGCCCCTCGACAGGGGGCCGACGAGCAGTACTTC.

This clonotype was counted many times. This rearrangement joins TRBV29-1 to TRBJ2-1; TRBD2 is a possible D gene (7 bases). Germline-derived CDR1 and CDR2 are SQVTM and ANQGSEA. V shed 4 bases and J shed 8 bases, with 12 bases lying between them. This CDR3 region has 12 residues. The CDR3 loop reads CSVAGGSDEQFF. DNA of the CDR3: TGCAGCGTTGCGGGGGGCTCAGATGAGCAGTTCTTC.

The gene calls are TRBV7-2 and TRBJ2-3, with D perhaps TRBD1 (5 bases). Per germline, CDR1 SGHTA and CDR2 FQGNSA. This CDR3 has 14 residues. V was clipped by 7 bases and J by 0 bases, with 11 bases between them. The CDR3 region is CASTFRTSTDTQYF. CDR3 bases: TGTGCCAGCACCTTTAGGACAAGCACAGATACGCAGTATTTT.

This clonotype has just a few counts. V gene TRBV12-3 or TRBV12-4 combines with J gene TRBJ1-2, with 9 bases that match TRBD1. V was pared by 4 bases and J by 8 bases, with 11 bases of the junction left unmatched. The CDR3 length is 15 residues. In nucleotides, the CDR3 is TGTGCCAGCAGTTCGCCGGGACAGGGCCGTTTCGGCTACACCTTC. As protein: CASSSPGQGRFGYTF.

The table lists this clonotype with many counts. The genes are TRBV6-2 or TRBV6-3 and TRBJ2-1, with D maybe TRBD2 (6 bases). V gave up 4 bases and J gave up 3 bases, with 16 bases separating them. The CDR3 length is 16 residues. The germline CDR1 and CDR2 sequences are MNHEY and SVGEGT. The DNA for the CDR3 is TGTGCCAGCAGTTCCCCAGGGCGGGGAATCTACAATGAGCAGTTCTTC. Translated, it gives CASSSPGRGIYNEQFF.

This clonotype was counted a few times. V usage is TRBV25-1 and J usage is TRBJ2-6, with a possible D match to TRBD2 (5 bases). The CDR3 runs 17 residues. CDR1 and CDR2 from the germline V gene are MGHDK and SYGVNS. V was trimmed by 4 bases and J by 0 bases, leaving 13 bases between them. The CDR3 DNA follows: TGTGCCAGCAGTGCCTACGACGGGGTCTCTGGGGCCAACGTCCTGACTTTC. Translating it yields CASSAYDGVSGANVLTF. Together with reference TRBV25-1 and TRBJ2-6, the CDR3 gives the full variable domain: EADIYQTPRYLVIGTGKKITLECSQTMGHDKMYWYQQDPGMELHLIHYSYGVNSTEKGDLSSESTVSRIRTEHFPLTLESARPSHTSQYLCASSAYDGVSGANVLTFGAGSRLTVL.

This clonotype showed up just a few times. The rearrangement links TRBV4-1 to TRBJ1-5, with 7 bases that match TRBD1. CDR1 is MGHRA, CDR2 YSYEKL, per germline. After removal of 1 base from V and 5 bases from J, the junction contained 5 bases not matched to a gene. The CDR3 has 15 residues. Written as DNA, the CDR3 is TGCGCCAGCAGCCAAGTTGGCAGGGGGGATCAGCCCCAGCATTTT. As protein: CASSQVGRGDQPQHF.